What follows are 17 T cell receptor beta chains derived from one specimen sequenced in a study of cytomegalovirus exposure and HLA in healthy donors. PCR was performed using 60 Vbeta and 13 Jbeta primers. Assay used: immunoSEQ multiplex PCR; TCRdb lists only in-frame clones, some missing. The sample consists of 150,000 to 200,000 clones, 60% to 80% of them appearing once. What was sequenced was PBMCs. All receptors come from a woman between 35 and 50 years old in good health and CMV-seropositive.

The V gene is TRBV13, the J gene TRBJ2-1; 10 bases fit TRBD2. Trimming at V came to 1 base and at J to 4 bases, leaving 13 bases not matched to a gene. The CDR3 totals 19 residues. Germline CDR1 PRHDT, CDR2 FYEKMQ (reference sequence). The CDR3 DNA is TGTGCCAGCAGCTTAGCCTATTCCGGGACTAGCGCAATATACAATGAGCAGTTCTTC. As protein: CASSLAYSGTSAIYNEQFF. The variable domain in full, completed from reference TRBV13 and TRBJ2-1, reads AAGVIQSPRHLIKEKRETATLKCYPIPRHDTVYWYQQGPGQDPQFLISFYEKMQSDKGSIPDRFSAQQFSDYHSELNMSSLELGDSALYFCASSLAYSGTSAIYNEQFFGPGTRLTVL.

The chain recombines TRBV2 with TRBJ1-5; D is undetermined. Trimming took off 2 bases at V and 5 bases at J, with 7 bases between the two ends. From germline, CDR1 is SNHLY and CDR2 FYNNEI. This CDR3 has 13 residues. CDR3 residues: CASSERRDQPQHF. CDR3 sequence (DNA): TGTGCCAGCAGTGAAAGGAGGGATCAGCCCCAGCATTTT.

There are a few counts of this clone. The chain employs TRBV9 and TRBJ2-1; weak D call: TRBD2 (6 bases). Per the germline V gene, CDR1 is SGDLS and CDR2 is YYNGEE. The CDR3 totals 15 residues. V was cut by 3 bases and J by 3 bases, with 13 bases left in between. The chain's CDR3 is CASSGGDPDYNEQFF. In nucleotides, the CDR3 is TGTGCCAGCAGCGGGGGGGACCCTGACTACAATGAGCAGTTCTTC.

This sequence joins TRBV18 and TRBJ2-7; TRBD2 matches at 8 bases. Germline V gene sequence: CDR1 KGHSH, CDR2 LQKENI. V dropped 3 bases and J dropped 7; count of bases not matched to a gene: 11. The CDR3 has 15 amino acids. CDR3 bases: TGTGCCAGCTCACCGAGCGGGAGATCTACGGGAGAGCAGTACTTC. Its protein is CASSPSGRSTGEQYF.

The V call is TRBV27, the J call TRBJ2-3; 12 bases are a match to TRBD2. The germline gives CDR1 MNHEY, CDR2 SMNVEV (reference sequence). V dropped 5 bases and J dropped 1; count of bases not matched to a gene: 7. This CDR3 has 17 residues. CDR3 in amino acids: CASSLAGGPRGTDTQYF. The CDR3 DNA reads TGTGCCAGCAGTCTAGCGGGAGGGCCTCGGGGCACAGATACGCAGTATTTT.

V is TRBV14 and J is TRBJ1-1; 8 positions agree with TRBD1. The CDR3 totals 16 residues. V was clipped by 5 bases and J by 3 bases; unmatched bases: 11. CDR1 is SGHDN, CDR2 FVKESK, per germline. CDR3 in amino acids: CASSGRQGAVYTEAFF. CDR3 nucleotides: TGTGCCAGCAGCGGACGGCAGGGGGCCGTTTACACTGAAGCTTTCTTT.

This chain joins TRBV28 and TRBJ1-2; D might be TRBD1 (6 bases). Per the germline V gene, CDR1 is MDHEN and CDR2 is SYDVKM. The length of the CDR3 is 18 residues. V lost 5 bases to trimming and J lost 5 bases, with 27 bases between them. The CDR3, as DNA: TGTGCCAGCAGTGGGGAAAACCTTAGGACAGACGCTAGGTATGGCTACACCTTC. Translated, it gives CASSGENLRTDARYGYTF.

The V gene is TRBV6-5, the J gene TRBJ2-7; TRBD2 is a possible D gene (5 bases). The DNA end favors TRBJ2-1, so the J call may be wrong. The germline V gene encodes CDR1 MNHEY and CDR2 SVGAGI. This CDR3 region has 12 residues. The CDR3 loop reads CASRRDYNEQFF. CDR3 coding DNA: TGTGCCAGCAGACGGGACTACAATGAGCAGTTCTTC.

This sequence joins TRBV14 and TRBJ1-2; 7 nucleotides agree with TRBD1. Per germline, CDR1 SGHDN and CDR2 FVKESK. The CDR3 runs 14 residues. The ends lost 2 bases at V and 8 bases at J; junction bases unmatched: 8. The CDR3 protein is CASSQNNRGAGYTF. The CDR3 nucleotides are TGTGCCAGCAGCCAAAACAACAGGGGAGCCGGCTACACCTTC.

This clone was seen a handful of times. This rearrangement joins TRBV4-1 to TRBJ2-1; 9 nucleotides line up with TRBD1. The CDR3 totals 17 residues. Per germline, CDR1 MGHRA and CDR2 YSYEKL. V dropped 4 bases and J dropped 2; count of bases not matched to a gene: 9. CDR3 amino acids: CASSPTNTGGPYNEQFF. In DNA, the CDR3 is TGCGCCAGCAGCCCGACGAATACAGGGGGCCCCTACAATGAGCAGTTCTTC.

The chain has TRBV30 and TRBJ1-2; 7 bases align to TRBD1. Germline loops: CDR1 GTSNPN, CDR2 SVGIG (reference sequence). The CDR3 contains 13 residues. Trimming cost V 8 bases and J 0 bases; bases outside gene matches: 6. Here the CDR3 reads CAGRGQPNYGYTF. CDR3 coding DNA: TGTGCCGGAAGGGGGCAACCTAACTATGGCTACACCTTC.

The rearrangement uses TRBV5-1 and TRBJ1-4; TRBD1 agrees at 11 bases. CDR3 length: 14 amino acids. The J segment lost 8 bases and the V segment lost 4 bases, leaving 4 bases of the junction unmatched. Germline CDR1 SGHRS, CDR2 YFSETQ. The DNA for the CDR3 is TGCGCCAGCAGCACTGGGACAGGGGGGGAAAAACTGTTTTTT. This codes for CASSTGTGGEKLFF.

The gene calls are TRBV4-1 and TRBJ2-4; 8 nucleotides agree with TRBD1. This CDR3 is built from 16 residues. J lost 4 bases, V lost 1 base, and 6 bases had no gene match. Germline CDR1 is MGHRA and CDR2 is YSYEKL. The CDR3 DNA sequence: TGCGCCAGCAGCCAAGGATCCAGGACAGGGAAAAACATTCAGTACTTC. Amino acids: CASSQGSRTGKNIQYF.

The CDR3 protein is CASSPGLAGDLTDTQYF. For the CDR3, the DNA is TGTGCCAGCAGCCCAGGGCTAGCGGGAGATTTAACAGATACGCAGTATTTT. The chain carries TRBV5-4 and TRBJ2-3; 10 positions match TRBD2. From germline, CDR1 is SGHNT and CDR2 YYREEE (reference sequence). Trimming cost V 4 bases and J 3 bases; bases outside gene matches: 11. This CDR3 region has 17 residues.

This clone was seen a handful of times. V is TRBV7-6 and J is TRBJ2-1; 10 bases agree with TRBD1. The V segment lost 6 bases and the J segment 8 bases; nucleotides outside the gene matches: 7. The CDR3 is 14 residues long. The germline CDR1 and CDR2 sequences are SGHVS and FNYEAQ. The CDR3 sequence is CASRTGTGAHEQFF. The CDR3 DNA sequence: TGTGCCAGCAGAACCGGGACAGGGGCCCATGAGCAGTTCTTC.

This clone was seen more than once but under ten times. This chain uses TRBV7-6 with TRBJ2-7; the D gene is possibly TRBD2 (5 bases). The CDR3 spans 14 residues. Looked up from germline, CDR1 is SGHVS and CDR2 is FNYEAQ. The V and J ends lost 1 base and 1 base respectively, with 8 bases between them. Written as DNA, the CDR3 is TGTGCCAGCAGCTTAGTAGCGTCGTCCTACGAGCAGTACTTC. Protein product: CASSLVASSYEQYF.

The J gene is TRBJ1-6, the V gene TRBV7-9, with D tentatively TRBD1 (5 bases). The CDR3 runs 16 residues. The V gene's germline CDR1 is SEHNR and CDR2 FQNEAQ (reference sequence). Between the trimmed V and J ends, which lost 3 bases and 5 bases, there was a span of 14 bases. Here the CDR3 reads CASSFISGLNNSPLHF. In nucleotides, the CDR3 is TGTGCCAGCAGCTTCATATCAGGGTTGAATAATTCACCCCTCCACTTT. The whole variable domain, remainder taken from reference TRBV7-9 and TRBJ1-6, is DTGVSQNPRHKITKRGQNVTFRCDPISEHNRLYWYRQTLGQGPEFLTYFQNEAQLEKSRLLSDRFSAERPKGSFSTLEIQRTEQGDSAMYLCASSFISGLNNSPLHFGNGTRLTVT.